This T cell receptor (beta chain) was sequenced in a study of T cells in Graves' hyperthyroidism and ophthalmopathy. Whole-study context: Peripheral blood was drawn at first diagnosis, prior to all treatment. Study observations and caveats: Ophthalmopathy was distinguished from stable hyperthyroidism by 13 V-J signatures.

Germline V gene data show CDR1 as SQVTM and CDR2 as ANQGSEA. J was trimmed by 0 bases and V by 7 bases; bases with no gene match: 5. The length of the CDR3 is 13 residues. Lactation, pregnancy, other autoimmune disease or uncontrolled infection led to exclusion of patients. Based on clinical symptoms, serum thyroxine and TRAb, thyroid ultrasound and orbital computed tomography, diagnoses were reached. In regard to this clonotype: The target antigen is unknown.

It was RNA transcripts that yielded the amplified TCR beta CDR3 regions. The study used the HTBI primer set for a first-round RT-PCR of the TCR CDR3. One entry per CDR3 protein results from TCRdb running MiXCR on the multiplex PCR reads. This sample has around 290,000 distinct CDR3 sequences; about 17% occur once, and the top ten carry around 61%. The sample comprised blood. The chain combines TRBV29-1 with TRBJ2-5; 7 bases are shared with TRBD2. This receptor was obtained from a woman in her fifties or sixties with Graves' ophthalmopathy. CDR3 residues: CSGAGTNQETQYF. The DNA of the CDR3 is TGCAGCGGGGCCGGGACTAACCAAGAGACCCAGTACTTC.